Sequencing of this T cell receptor (beta chain) was carried out in a study of T cells after yellow fever vaccination. CDR3 length equals 18 residues. J was trimmed by 3 bases and V by 1 base; bases with no gene match: 5. Per germline, CDR1 LNHDA and CDR2 SQIVND (reference sequence). TCRdb re-called the 5' RACE reads with MiXCR, one entry per CDR3 protein. The sample lists over 70,000 distinct CDR3 sequences, 7.7% occurring once. The J gene is TRBJ2-6, the V gene TRBV19; 11 nucleotides match TRBD2. This sequence originates from a man aged 25 to 40 who received the YFV17D yellow fever vaccine. The specimen was CD8+ T cells sorted from PBMCs, collected on the day of the yellow fever booster vaccination. The CDR3 reads CASSIGLAGGFGANVLTF. The CDR3 nucleotides read TGTGCCAGTAGTATAGGGCTAGCGGGAGGATTTGGGGCCAACGTCCTGACTTTC.